This T cell receptor beta chain is drawn from a study of T cell responses to AZD1222 COVID-19 vaccine. Study outcomes and limitations: White British donors predominated, females outnumbered males, and clonal diversity was possibly underestimated. Spike-specific TCRs gained breadth and depth after people received two AZD1222 doses.

Regarding this clone: No antigen is known for it.

Using immunoSEQ multiplex PCR, the repertoire was profiled, and TCRdb retains in-frame clones only, with some absent. The table includes roughly 99,000 clones, 89% detected once. This CDR3 comprises 14 residues. Trimming removed 5 bases at V and 2 bases at J, with 9 bases between. CDR1 and CDR2 (germline): KGHDR, SFDVKD. The chain joins TRBV24-1 to TRBJ1-5; D perhaps matches TRBD1 (6 bases). The source of this sequence is an adult in good health. The starting material was peripheral blood, obtained on day 0 of AZD1222 vaccination. The CDR3: CATSVGGRNQPQHF. The CDR3 bases are TGTGCCACCAGTGTTGGGGGCCGCAATCAGCCCCAGCATTTT.